The 23 T cell receptor beta chains presented below share a single source sample, sequenced in a study of OX40 agonist ivuxolimab in advanced cancers. The library was made by the immunoSEQ multiplex PCR assay. TCRdb took this table from immuneACCESS and kept in-frame rearrangements with V and J called. Such tables lack part of the clones; where checked against another copy, unresolved V genes explain under half of the gap, and the rest is unexplained. This sample gives 82,000 or so clones in total; around 83% of them show up just once. Of the sample, 2% to 3% falls within the top ten clones. This sample comprised CD4+ or CD8+ T cells sorted from blood, obtained in a trial of the OX40 agonist ivuxolimab. These receptors originate from an adult with an advanced solid tumor such as melanoma, head and neck, liver or kidney cancer.

The rearrangement links TRBV4-3 to TRBJ2-7; 13 bases are shared with TRBD2. V trimming: 3 bases; J trimming: 7 bases; junction bases outside the gene matches: 6. The CDR3 runs to 15 residues. From germline, CDR1 is LGHNA and CDR2 YSLEER. The DNA of the CDR3 is TGCGCCAGCAGCCACGGGACTAGCGGGACGGGGGAGCAGTACTTC. It is translated as CASSHGTSGTGEQYF.

The chain is built from TRBV5-6 and TRBJ2-2, with 10 bases matching TRBD1. V was clipped by 4 bases and J by 7 bases; unmatched bases: 7. From germline, CDR1 is SGHDT and CDR2 YYEEEE. The CDR3 consists of 15 residues. CDR3 sequence reads: CASSARQGAGGELFF. The CDR3 DNA follows: TGTGCCAGCAGCGCGAGACAGGGGGCTGGCGGGGAGCTGTTTTTT.

This clone has more than one count but fewer than ten. This chain's CDR3 is CASSEGSIAGVLEQYF. As DNA, the CDR3 is TGTGCCAGCAGTGAAGGGTCCATAGCGGGGGTGCTAGAGCAGTACTTC. The genes are TRBV25-1 and TRBJ2-7; 9 positions match TRBD2. This CDR3 is built from 16 residues. The germline gives CDR1 MGHDK, CDR2 SYGVNS. V shed 2 bases and J 7 bases; nucleotides not matched to a gene: 12.

This clone has just one count. As DNA, the CDR3 is TGTGCCAGCAGCTCCTGGGCGAGATACAACTATGGCTACACCTTC. It is translated as CASSSWARYNYGYTF. The gene calls are TRBV5-6 and TRBJ1-2; D gene uncertain. Germline V CDR1 and CDR2: SGHDT, YYEEEE. V was cut by 3 bases and J by 2 bases, with 14 bases left in between. The CDR3 is 15 amino acids. The complete variable domain, with remaining parts taken from reference TRBV5-6 and TRBJ1-2, reads DAGVTQSPTHLIKTRGQQVTLRCSPKSGHDTVSWYQQALGQGPQFIFQYYEEEERQRGNFPDRFSGHQFPNYSSELNVNALLLGDSALYLCASSSWARYNYGYTFGSGTRLTVV.

The chain is built from TRBV19 and TRBJ2-2; TRBD1 matches at 7 bases. With V trimmed by 0 bases and J by 5 bases, 9 bases remained unmatched. Germline V gene data show CDR1 as LNHDA and CDR2 as SQIVND (reference sequence). The CDR3 runs to 17 residues. CDR3 loop: CASSIDAQGVWTGELFF. CDR3 bases: TGTGCCAGTAGTATAGATGCCCAGGGGGTTTGGACCGGGGAGCTGTTTTTT.

The chain links TRBV11-2 to TRBJ2-3, with D possibly being TRBD1 or TRBD2 (6 bases each). Germline V gene lookup returns CDR1 SGHAT and CDR2 FQNNGV. The V end lost 3 bases, the J end lost 1 base, and 14 bases lay between the germline ends. The length of the CDR3 is 16 residues. The CDR3 DNA reads as TGTGCCAGCAGCTTTGGAGGGGGGTGGGGCACAGATACGCAGTATTTT. As protein: CASSFGGGWGTDTQYF. Full variable domain (outside the CDR3, taken from reference TRBV11-2 and TRBJ2-3): EAGVAQSPRYKIIEKRQSVAFWCNPISGHATLYWYQQILGQGPKLLIQFQNNGVVDDSQLPKDRFSAERLKGVDSTLKIQPAKLEDSAVYLCASSFGGGWGTDTQYFGPGTRLTVL.

The V gene is TRBV18, the J gene TRBJ1-2; D is unresolved. Trimming left V 0 bases short and J 5 bases short, with 10 bases between. This CDR3 region has 14 residues. The germline gives CDR1 KGHSH, CDR2 LQKENI. CDR3 sequence: CASSPPSGAYGYTF. The CDR3 region has the DNA TGTGCCAGCTCACCACCTTCCGGAGCTTATGGCTACACCTTC. Looking up the rest from reference TRBV18 and TRBJ1-2 gives the full variable domain: NAGVMQNPRHLVRRRGQEARLRCSPMKGHSHVYWYRQLPEEGLKFMVYLQKENIIDESGMPKERFSAEFPKEGPSILRIQQVVRGDSAAYFCASSPPSGAYGYTFGSGTRLTVV.

This chain joins TRBV5-1 and TRBJ1-1, with D perhaps matching TRBD1 (6 bases). V gave up 0 bases and J gave up 4 bases, with 13 bases separating them. The CDR3 runs to 15 residues. CDR1 SGHRS and CDR2 YFSETQ come from the germline V gene. CDR3 protein: CASSLGRGESTEAFF. DNA of the CDR3: TGCGCCAGCAGCTTGGGCAGGGGAGAGAGCACTGAAGCTTTCTTT.

This clone was counted once. The rearrangement links TRBV7-2 to TRBJ2-7; unclear D gene. Deletions cut 0 bases from V and 7 bases from J, with 4 bases between. The CDR3 totals 11 residues. Germline CDR1 is SGHTA and CDR2 is FQGNSA. The CDR3 coding sequence is TGTGCCAGCAGCTTAGCGGATGAGCAGTACTTC. Protein: CASSLADEQYF.

The chain recombines TRBV30 with TRBJ1-1; 9 bases agree with TRBD1. The CDR3 is made up of 15 amino acids. The V gene's germline CDR1 is GTSNPN and CDR2 SVGIG (reference sequence). The V gene end was trimmed by 5 bases and the J gene end by 2 bases; junction bases not matched to a gene: 9. CDR3 coding DNA: TGTGCCTGGGACAGGGGGGTTGGAGAAAACACTGAAGCTTTCTTT. This sequence encodes CAWDRGVGENTEAFF.

Only a few counts were recorded for this clone. The chain has TRBV6-5 and TRBJ2-3; D remains unclear. Per the germline V gene, CDR1 is MNHEY and CDR2 is SVGAGI. The CDR3 extends over 12 amino acids. Trimming pared 6 bases from V and 4 bases from J, leaving 8 bases between. The CDR3 region has the DNA TGTGCCAGCAGCTCTTTTGCAGATACGCAGTATTTT. It specifies CASSSFADTQYF.

This chain links TRBV6-6 with TRBJ1-2; a possible D gene is TRBD1 (5 bases). CDR3 size: 15 residues. Between the trimmed V and J ends, which lost 2 bases and 4 bases, there was a span of 14 bases. Looked up from germline, CDR1 is MNHNY and CDR2 is SVGAGI (reference sequence). CDR3: CASSYLGVGSYGYTF. CDR3 sequence (DNA): TGTGCCAGCAGTTACCTGGGGGTTGGGAGCTATGGCTACACCTTC.

This sequence joins TRBV19 and TRBJ1-2, with D hard to call. V was trimmed by 9 bases and J by 8 bases, leaving 28 bases between them. There are 16 residues in the CDR3. Per the germline V gene, CDR1 is LNHDA and CDR2 is SQIVND (reference sequence). CDR3 in amino acids: CASTPPAMDGVRGYTF. CDR3 in DNA: TGTGCCAGCACGCCGCCCGCTATGGACGGAGTCCGAGGCTACACCTTC.

The chain links TRBV5-4 to TRBJ2-7; either TRBD1 or TRBD2 may fit D (7 bases each). V gave up 3 bases and J gave up 6 bases, with 16 bases separating them. This CDR3 is 14 amino acids long. CDR1 and CDR2 (germline): SGHNT, YYREEE (reference sequence). The CDR3 here is CASSSQGGPSEQYF. The CDR3 nucleotides are TGTGCCAGCAGCTCGCAGGGGGGGCCCTCCGAGCAGTACTTC.

The V call is TRBV18, the J call TRBJ1-1; the match to TRBD1 covers 7 bases. Per the germline V gene, CDR1 is KGHSH and CDR2 is LQKENI. V was pared by 5 bases and J by 0 bases, with 6 bases of the junction left unmatched. There are 15 residues in the CDR3. The CDR3 region is CASSWQGGLNTEAFF. The DNA of the CDR3 is TGTGCCAGCTCATGGCAGGGGGGACTGAACACTGAAGCTTTCTTT.

This clone was seen a single time. The chain joins TRBV27 to TRBJ2-1, with D maybe TRBD2 (7 bases). CDR1 is MNHEY and CDR2 is SMNVEV in the germline V gene (reference sequence). This CDR3 spans 17 amino acids. Trimming pared 0 bases from V and 6 bases from J, leaving 18 bases between. The CDR3 is CASSLSSWGGAGNEQFF. The CDR3 DNA follows: TGTGCCAGCAGTTTATCGAGTTGGGGGGGGGCCGGCAATGAGCAGTTCTTC.

The V and J genes are TRBV19 and TRBJ2-5, with D possibly TRBD1 on 5 matching bases. The V gene lost 3 bases and the J gene lost 7 bases, with 15 bases spanning the gap. The CDR3 sequence is 14 residues long. Looked up from germline, CDR1 is LNHDA and CDR2 is SQIVND (reference sequence). DNA for the CDR3: TGTGCCAGTAGTATTCAAGCAGGGCAGGGGACCCAGTACTTC. This encodes CASSIQAGQGTQYF.

The chain is built from TRBV7-2 and TRBJ2-1, with D tentatively TRBD1 or TRBD2 (7 bases each). Germline CDR1 SGHTA, CDR2 FQGNSA. CDR3 length: 13 amino acids. V lost 3 bases and J 10 bases, leaving 13 bases between the germline ends. This CDR3 is CASSFTGEGEQFF. Written as DNA, the CDR3 is TGTGCCAGCAGCTTTACAGGGGAGGGAGAGCAGTTCTTC.

The chain has TRBV19 and TRBJ1-6; TRBD1 might be the D (5 bases). Trimming took 3 bases from V and 7 from J, leaving 13 bases between them. Germline CDR1 reads LNHDA; CDR2 reads SQIVND (reference sequence). The CDR3 runs 15 residues. The CDR3 region is CASSINRQGNSPLHF. CDR3 coding DNA: TGTGCCAGTAGTATTAACCGGCAGGGAAATTCACCCCTCCACTTT.

The chain recombines TRBV5-5 with TRBJ1-1, with D perhaps TRBD1 (5 bases). Deletions cut 4 bases from V and 0 bases from J, with 13 bases between. This CDR3 region has 15 residues. Germline V CDR1 and CDR2: SGHKS, YYEKEE (reference sequence). The CDR3 spells CASSGHRILNTEAFF. The CDR3 DNA follows: TGTGCCAGCAGCGGACACAGGATATTGAACACTGAAGCTTTCTTT.

The gene calls are TRBV4-1 and TRBJ1-2; D might be TRBD1 (6 bases). The CDR3 is made up of 13 amino acids. Between the trimmed V and J ends, which lost 4 bases and 8 bases, there was a span of 14 bases. Germline loops: CDR1 MGHRA, CDR2 YSYEKL. The CDR3 sequence: CASSPDRTRGYTF. CDR3 nucleotide sequence: TGCGCCAGCAGCCCCGACAGGACGCGGGGCTACACCTTC.

J is TRBJ1-2 and V is TRBV30; a weak D match, TRBD1 (5 bases). Per germline, CDR1 GTSNPN and CDR2 SVGIG (reference sequence). CDR3 length equals 13 residues. V was cut by 0 bases and J by 7 bases, with 12 bases left in between. CDR3 nucleotide sequence: TGTGCCTGGAGTGTGAGGGACCCCCCTGGCTACACCTTC. The encoded protein is CAWSVRDPPGYTF.

The J gene is TRBJ2-3, the V gene TRBV19; 8 bases agree with TRBD2. CDR3 length: 16 amino acids. The V gene's germline CDR1 is LNHDA and CDR2 SQIVND (reference sequence). The V gene end was trimmed by 2 bases and the J gene end by 2 bases; junction bases not matched to a gene: 6. The CDR3 DNA reads as TGTGCCAGTAGTATACGGGGGGGGGACTCCACAGATACGCAGTATTTT. Its protein is CASSIRGGDSTDTQYF.